These T cell receptor beta chains were read from a single sample in a study of blood T cells in healthy people across ages. TCRdb used MiXCR to reprocess the 5' RACE reads, holding one entry per CDR3 protein. The sample records about 1.4 million distinct CDR3 sequences, around 55% being singletons. Material for sequencing was blood. These receptors all come from a man aged 18 to 30 in good health. CDR3s include the opening cysteine and the closing phenylalanine or tryptophan. D genes are given only for firm matches. Not every row has a clone size; where given, it reads once, few, many or a size class.

J gene | D gene | clone size | V gene | CDR3 protein | CDR3 DNA
TRBJ2-7 | . | . | TRBV4-3 | CASSQDFVGGDDEQYF | TGCGCCAGCAGCCAAGACTTTGTCGGGGGCGACGACGAGCAGTACTTC
TRBJ2-7 | TRBD1 | few | TRBV7-2 | CASSSRFGTGLYSYEQYF | TGTGCCAGCAGCTCCCGATTCGGGACAGGGCTTTACTCCTACGAGCAGTACTTC
TRBJ2-3 | TRBD1 | . | TRBV6-4 | CASSEDRDTDTQYF | TGTGCCAGCAGTGAGGACAGGGACACAGATACGCAGTATTTT
TRBJ2-7 | . | . | TRBV5-6 | CASSLARGAGYEQYF | TGTGCCAGCAGCTTGGCCCGGGGGGCGGGCTACGAGCAGTACTTC
TRBJ1-2 | . | . | TRBV4-2 | CASSQGSGGAGSAFYGYTF | TGTGCCAGCAGCCAAGGGTCCGGGGGGGCCGGTAGTGCCTTCTATGGCTACACCTTC
TRBJ2-3 | TRBD2 | few | TRBV4-2 | CASSQWLAGGVDTQYF | TGTGCCAGCAGCCAATGGCTAGCGGGTGGGGTAGATACGCAGTATTTT
TRBJ2-3 | TRBD1 | . | TRBV4-1 | CASSQERTGGSDTQYF | TGCGCCAGCAGCCAAGAAAGGACAGGGGGCTCAGATACGCAGTATTTT
TRBJ2-1 | . | . | TRBV7-9 | CAGYRDTLNEQFF | TGTGCCGGATACCGGGACACCCTCAATGAGCAGTTCTTC
TRBJ2-3 | . | . | TRBV5-1 | CASSPSGSRASTDTQYF | TGCGCCAGCAGCCCGTCGGGTTCAAGGGCTAGCACAGATACGCAGTATTTT
TRBJ1-5 | TRBD1 | . | TRBV27 | CASSSRGLNQPQHF | TGTGCCAGCAGTAGCAGGGGGCTCAATCAGCCCCAGCATTTT
TRBJ2-7 | TRBD1 | few | TRBV29-1 | CSVRGGAPSVHEQYF | TGCAGCGTTCGAGGGGGCGCCCCCTCGGTCCACGAGCAGTACTTC
TRBJ2-1 | . | . | TRBV7-2 | CASSPPPEQFF | TGTGCCAGCAGCCCCCCCCCCGAGCAGTTCTTC
TRBJ2-7 | TRBD1 | once | TRBV20-1 | CSATRRTGYEQYF | TGCAGTGCTACGCGGCGGACAGGTTACGAGCAGTACTTC
TRBJ2-7 | TRBD1 | . | TRBV20-1 | CSARIRGLYEQYF | TGCAGTGCTAGAATCAGGGGGCTTTACGAGCAGTACTTC
TRBJ2-6 | TRBD1 | . | TRBV5-4 | CASSRNRGSGANVLTF | TGTGCCAGCAGCAGAAACAGGGGCAGTGGGGCCAACGTCCTGACTTTC
TRBJ1-1 | . | . | TRBV7-9 | CASSLSGSDTEAFF | TGTGCCAGCAGCTTATCAGGGAGTGACACTGAAGCTTTCTTT
TRBJ2-1 | . | . | TRBV27 | CASSHRAHTPINEQFF | TGTGCCAGCAGCCACAGGGCTCACACACCTATTAATGAGCAGTTCTTC
TRBJ2-5 | . | . | TRBV6-1 | CASSDPPTQETQYF | TGTGCCAGCAGTGATCCCCCCACCCAAGAGACCCAGTACTTC
TRBJ2-1 | . | . | TRBV6-6 | CASRESGMQFF | TGTGCCAGCAGGGAGTCGGGTATGCAGTTCTTC
TRBJ1-1 | TRBD1 | once | TRBV27 | CASSPQTGGITEAFF | TGTGCCAGCAGTCCCCAGACAGGGGGGATAACTGAAGCTTTCTTT
TRBJ2-5 | TRBD1 | . | TRBV29-1 | CSVEPPGGRFQETQYF | TGCAGCGTTGAGCCGCCAGGGGGACGATTCCAAGAGACCCAGTACTTC
TRBJ2-1 | . | . | TRBV20-1 | CSGAGGLRANEQFF | TGCAGTGGGGCCGGCGGGCTGAGGGCCAATGAGCAGTTCTTC
TRBJ1-5 | . | . | TRBV4-1 | CASSHRTVTGTYSNQPQHF | TGCGCCAGCAGCCATCGGACCGTCACTGGGACTTATAGCAATCAGCCCCAGCATTTT
TRBJ2-1 | . | . | TRBV24-1 | CATSPGASSYNEQFF | TGTGCCACCAGCCCCGGGGCTAGCTCCTACAATGAGCAGTTCTTC
TRBJ1-1 | . | few | TRBV6-6 | CASMGGFGLNTEAFF | TGTGCCAGCATGGGCGGGTTCGGGCTAAACACTGAAGCTTTCTTT
TRBJ2-5 | . | . | TRBV4-1 | CASSQAGSNWEETQYF | TGCGCCAGCAGCCAAGCGGGAAGCAACTGGGAAGAGACCCAGTACTTC
TRBJ2-7 | . | . | TRBV5-4 | CASSFHRGRFNEQYF | TGTGCCAGCAGCTTTCACCGGGGGCGGTTCAACGAGCAGTACTTC
TRBJ1-5 | TRBD1 | few | TRBV4-3 | CASSRTGWDQPQHF | TGCGCCAGCAGTCGGACAGGGTGGGATCAGCCCCAGCATTTT
TRBJ2-3 | . | . | TRBV7-2 | CASSSTGSNTDTQYF | TGTGCCAGCAGCTCCACAGGGTCGAACACAGATACGCAGTATTTT
TRBJ2-7 | . | . | TRBV20-1 | CSATVLAASYEQYF | TGCAGTGCGACCGTCCTAGCTGCCTCCTACGAGCAGTACTTC
TRBJ2-7 | TRBD1 | . | TRBV10-3 | CAFNRGNEQYF | TGTGCCTTTAACAGGGGTAACGAGCAGTACTTC
TRBJ2-7 | TRBD2 | . | TRBV5-1 | CASSSPDGTSSYEQYF | TGCGCCAGCAGCTCTCCGGACGGGACTAGCAGCTACGAGCAGTACTTC
TRBJ1-2 | . | . | TRBV6-2/TRBV6-3 | CASSRAGSYGYTF | TGTGCCAGCAGTCGAGCAGGGAGTTATGGCTACACCTTC
TRBJ2-5 | . | . | TRBV29-1 | CSVERGDLEDQTQYF | TGCAGCGTTGAAAGAGGGGATTTGGAGGATCAGACCCAGTACTTC
TRBJ1-1 | . | . | TRBV4-1 | CASSQVGSGEAFF | TGCGCCAGCAGCCAAGTTGGTTCGGGAGAAGCTTTCTTT
TRBJ1-2 | . | . | TRBV29-1 | CSVEGPTRGVRGYTF | TGCAGCGTTGAAGGCCCCACCAGGGGCGTGCGTGGCTACACCTTC
TRBJ2-1 | . | . | TRBV21-1 | CAALWPWTRLNNEQFF | TGTGCCGCCTTATGGCCCTGGACTAGACTAAACAATGAGCAGTTCTTC
TRBJ2-5 | TRBD2 | few | TRBV5-1 | CASRHGLAGGHETQYF | TGCGCCAGCAGACACGGACTAGCGGGGGGGCACGAGACCCAGTACTTC
TRBJ1-2 | . | . | TRBV15 | CATSTWPNNYGYTF | TGTGCCACCAGCACGTGGCCAAACAACTATGGCTACACCTTC
TRBJ1-1 | TRBD1 | few | TRBV5-5 | CASSPGTADNTEAFF | TGTGCCAGCAGCCCAGGGACAGCCGATAACACTGAAGCTTTCTTT
TRBJ1-6 | . | few | TRBV27 | CASSFGRAGQHSPLHF | TGTGCCAGCAGTTTTGGAAGGGCAGGGCAACATTCACCCCTCCACTTT